Given below is one TCR beta chain in context. Its cognate antigen is unknown. There was relapse after autologous stem cell transplantation in every patient, and there was variation in brentuximab vedotin exposure. Clones were read by immunoSEQ multiplex PCR, and TCRdb kept only the in-frame ones, dropping some. The data hold fewer than 110,000 clones, with approximately 90% observed a single time. These data come from a study of PD-1 blockade in classical Hodgkin lymphoma. General study results and limits: Patients with an early start, nivolumab under 1 year after ASCT, were excluded. Possibly reflecting disease activity or prior therapy, repertoire differences have causes that remain undefined. Whereas CD4+ TCR diversity had risen significantly by C4D1, CD8+ TCR diversity had not.

The sample in question was peripheral blood mononuclear cells (PBMCs), obtained before the second cycle of nivolumab. This receptor was obtained from a human donor with classical Hodgkin lymphoma.

The DNA of the CDR3 is TGCGCCAGCAGCCAAGAGGCGACAGGGGGCTACGAGCAGTACTTC. Its translation is CASSQEATGGYEQYF. This rearrangement joins TRBV4-3 to TRBJ2-7; 9 nucleotides line up with TRBD1. Germline V gives CDR1 LGHNA, CDR2 YSLEER. The CDR3 is made up of 15 amino acids. V lost 0 bases, J lost 3 bases, and 3 bases stayed unmatched.